This T cell receptor (beta chain) was captured by sequencing in a study of blood T cell repertoires in COVID-19. Overall study context: Sources were T cells, B-cell-depleted T cells, or PBMCs; the material itself was cDNA or gDNA.

The trim removed 4 bases at V and 5 bases at J, leaving 13 bases unmatched. The CDR3 is made up of 17 amino acids. The germline CDR1 and CDR2 sequences are ENHRY and SYGVKD. Repertoires were generated with immunoSEQ multiplex PCR, while TCRdb's copy carries only in-frame clones and drops some. In the table there are some 250,000 clones, about four fifths of which are singletons. Source material: peripheral blood. V is TRBV10-3 and J is TRBJ1-5; TRBD1 matches at 8 bases. The receptor's source is a woman at least 80 years old with acute or convalescent COVID-19. This chain's CDR3 is CAISGGPGQGADQPQHF. The CDR3, as DNA: TGTGCCATCAGTGGGGGCCCCGGGCAGGGGGCAGATCAGCCCCAGCATTTT.